The rows below give T cell receptor beta chains drawn from one sample of a study of blood T cell repertoires in COVID-19. Sequenced by immunoSEQ multiplex PCR; TCRdb stores in-frame clones only, minus some. The sample lists under 150,000 clones, roughly four fifths occurring once. The sequenced material came from peripheral blood. The receptors stem from a human donor with acute or convalescent COVID-19. The donor label of this sample is uncertain. Each CDR3 is given with its conserved first and last residue. Fields, in order: V gene, clone size, CDR3 length, D gene, J gene, CDR3 DNA, CDR3 protein. A D gene is named only where the DNA matches it firmly. Clone size is not always given. Where it is, it says once, few, many or a class for expanded clones.

v_call: TRBV24-1; clone_size: NA; cdr3_length: 15; d_call: NA; j_call: TRBJ2-2; cdr3_nt: TGTGCCACCGGCCGGTTAGGGGGTCACACCGGGGAGCTGTTTTTT; cdr3_aa: CATGRLGGHTGELFF
v_call: TRBV6-5; clone_size: NA; cdr3_length: 12; d_call: TRBD1; j_call: TRBJ1-1; cdr3_nt: TGTGCCACCCGGGACAGGGTTAATGAAGCTTTCTTT; cdr3_aa: CATRDRVNEAFF
v_call: TRBV7-8; clone_size: NA; cdr3_length: 15; d_call: TRBD2; j_call: TRBJ2-1; cdr3_nt: TGTGCCAGCAGCTCCACTAGCGGACCCTACAATGAGCAGTTCTTC; cdr3_aa: CASSSTSGPYNEQFF
v_call: TRBV2; clone_size: NA; cdr3_length: 19; d_call: TRBD2; j_call: TRBJ2-3; cdr3_nt: TGTGCCAGCAGTGATGCTAGCGGGGGCCGCGGCTCTAGCACAGATACGCAGTATTTT; cdr3_aa: CASSDASGGRGSSTDTQYF
v_call: TRBV5-4; clone_size: NA; cdr3_length: 18; d_call: TRBD1; j_call: TRBJ1-5; cdr3_nt: TGTGCCAGCAGCCTACCCAAAGGGACAGGGGTTAGGAGTCAGCCCCAGCATTTT; cdr3_aa: CASSLPKGTGVRSQPQHF
v_call: TRBV19; clone_size: NA; cdr3_length: 15; d_call: TRBD1; j_call: TRBJ2-7; cdr3_nt: TGTGCCAGTAGCCTCCAGGGACAGGGGGTGGACGAGCAGTACTTC; cdr3_aa: CASSLQGQGVDEQYF
v_call: TRBV6-6; clone_size: few; cdr3_length: 13; d_call: NA; j_call: TRBJ2-5; cdr3_nt: TGTGCCAGCAGTTACTTGCAGGGAGAGACCCAGTACTTC; cdr3_aa: CASSYLQGETQYF
v_call: TRBV7-9; clone_size: NA; cdr3_length: 15; d_call: NA; j_call: TRBJ2-5; cdr3_nt: TGTGCCAGCAGCTCCAGGAACGTACGTGAAGAGACCCAGTACTTC; cdr3_aa: CASSSRNVREETQYF
v_call: TRBV23-1; clone_size: NA; cdr3_length: 15; d_call: NA; j_call: TRBJ1-5; cdr3_nt: TGCGCCAGCAGCCTCGGTGGAGCCAGCAATCAGCCCCAGCATTTT; cdr3_aa: CASSLGGASNQPQHF
v_call: TRBV10-3; clone_size: few; cdr3_length: 13; d_call: TRBD1; j_call: TRBJ1-2; cdr3_nt: TGTGCCAGCGGGGGGGACAGAAGGTATGGCTACACCTTC; cdr3_aa: CASGGDRRYGYTF
v_call: TRBV19; clone_size: NA; cdr3_length: 15; d_call: TRBD1; j_call: TRBJ2-2; cdr3_nt: TGTGCCAGTACCTCCAGGGGGCGAAGTACCGGGGAGCTGTTTTTT; cdr3_aa: CASTSRGRSTGELFF
v_call: TRBV24-1; clone_size: NA; cdr3_length: 15; d_call: TRBD2; j_call: TRBJ2-1; cdr3_nt: TGTGCCACCAGTGACTCTGGACTAGCTTGGGGTGAGCAGTTCTTC; cdr3_aa: CATSDSGLAWGEQFF
v_call: TRBV7-8; clone_size: NA; cdr3_length: 15; d_call: NA; j_call: TRBJ1-2; cdr3_nt: TGTGCCAGCAGCGTGGTGGATTCCAGGGGCTATGGCTACACCTTC; cdr3_aa: CASSVVDSRGYGYTF
v_call: TRBV28; clone_size: NA; cdr3_length: 14; d_call: NA; j_call: TRBJ1-2; cdr3_nt: TGTGCCAGCACCCCCGGGGGGTCTAACTATGGCTACACCTTC; cdr3_aa: CASTPGGSNYGYTF
v_call: TRBV11-3; clone_size: NA; cdr3_length: 14; d_call: NA; j_call: TRBJ1-1; cdr3_nt: TGTGCCAGCAGCTTAGGGGGGGACGGCACTGAAGCTTTCTTT; cdr3_aa: CASSLGGDGTEAFF
v_call: TRBV10-3; clone_size: NA; cdr3_length: 12; d_call: NA; j_call: TRBJ2-1; cdr3_nt: TGTGCCATCATGCTGGACAGCAATGAGCAGTTCTTC; cdr3_aa: CAIMLDSNEQFF
v_call: TRBV6-2/TRBV6-3; clone_size: NA; cdr3_length: 15; d_call: TRBD1; j_call: TRBJ2-3; cdr3_nt: TGTGCCAGCAGCCTTGGACAGGCGCGCACAGATACGCAGTATTTT; cdr3_aa: CASSLGQARTDTQYF
v_call: TRBV5-1; clone_size: once; cdr3_length: 15; d_call: TRBD1; j_call: TRBJ1-5; cdr3_nt: TGCGCCAGCAGCCTAGGACAGGCGGGCAATCAGCCCCAGCATTTT; cdr3_aa: CASSLGQAGNQPQHF
v_call: TRBV5-4; clone_size: NA; cdr3_length: 13; d_call: NA; j_call: TRBJ2-1; cdr3_nt: TGTGCCAGCAGCTTGGGAGGTCCGACAGGGCAGTTCTTC; cdr3_aa: CASSLGGPTGQFF
v_call: TRBV21-1; clone_size: NA; cdr3_length: 14; d_call: NA; j_call: TRBJ1-5; cdr3_nt: TGTGCCAGCAGCAGGACAGTTCCCAATCAGCCCCAGCATTTT; cdr3_aa: CASSRTVPNQPQHF
v_call: TRBV7-6; clone_size: NA; cdr3_length: 17; d_call: TRBD1; j_call: TRBJ2-3; cdr3_nt: TGTGCCAGCAGCTTACCTTTACAGGGGTCAAGCGCAGATACGCAGTATTTT; cdr3_aa: CASSLPLQGSSADTQYF
v_call: TRBV10-3; clone_size: NA; cdr3_length: 14; d_call: TRBD1; j_call: TRBJ1-2; cdr3_nt: TGTGCCACTCTATCCGGGACAGGGAACTATGGCTACACCTTC; cdr3_aa: CATLSGTGNYGYTF
v_call: TRBV6-2/TRBV6-3; clone_size: NA; cdr3_length: 14; d_call: TRBD2; j_call: TRBJ2-7; cdr3_nt: TGTGCCAGCAGTTACGCGGGGGGCGGCCACGAGCAGTACTTC; cdr3_aa: CASSYAGGGHEQYF
v_call: TRBV7-8; clone_size: once; cdr3_length: 19; d_call: TRBD1; j_call: TRBJ1-5; cdr3_nt: TGTGCCAGCAGCTTAGTCCCTTCCGGGACAGGACGTAGCAATCAGCCCCAGCATTTT; cdr3_aa: CASSLVPSGTGRSNQPQHF
v_call: TRBV11-2; clone_size: NA; cdr3_length: 15; d_call: TRBD1; j_call: TRBJ2-7; cdr3_nt: TGTGCCAGCAGTACCGGGACAGGGGTGCGATACGAGCAGTACTTC; cdr3_aa: CASSTGTGVRYEQYF
v_call: TRBV19; clone_size: NA; cdr3_length: 15; d_call: TRBD2; j_call: TRBJ2-1; cdr3_nt: TGTGCCAGTACTCAACTAGCGGGGGGTCCTAATGAGCAGTTCTTC; cdr3_aa: CASTQLAGGPNEQFF
v_call: TRBV19; clone_size: NA; cdr3_length: 10; d_call: NA; j_call: TRBJ1-2; cdr3_nt: TGTGCCAGTTACTTCTATGGCTACACCTTC; cdr3_aa: CASYFYGYTF
v_call: TRBV7-9; clone_size: NA; cdr3_length: 12; d_call: NA; j_call: TRBJ1-3; cdr3_nt: TGTGCCAGCAGCCTCTCTCGAAACACCATATATTTT; cdr3_aa: CASSLSRNTIYF
v_call: TRBV6-4; clone_size: NA; cdr3_length: 15; d_call: NA; j_call: TRBJ1-4; cdr3_nt: TGTGCCAGCAGTTCAATACAGGGCCTGTGGGAAAAACTGTTTTTT; cdr3_aa: CASSSIQGLWEKLFF
v_call: TRBV15; clone_size: NA; cdr3_length: 15; d_call: TRBD1; j_call: TRBJ2-1; cdr3_nt: TGTGCCACCCGGGGACAGGGGACGATTTACAATGAGCAGTTCTTC; cdr3_aa: CATRGQGTIYNEQFF
v_call: TRBV18; clone_size: NA; cdr3_length: 16; d_call: TRBD1; j_call: TRBJ2-1; cdr3_nt: TGTGCCAGCTCATCTGCCGGGACAGGGGGGTACAATGAGCAGTTCTTC; cdr3_aa: CASSSAGTGGYNEQFF
v_call: TRBV7-9; clone_size: NA; cdr3_length: 17; d_call: TRBD2; j_call: TRBJ2-2; cdr3_nt: TGTGCCAGCAGACCCCCGGGACTAGCGGGGGGAACCGGGGAGCTGTTTTTT; cdr3_aa: CASRPPGLAGGTGELFF
v_call: TRBV23-1; clone_size: few; cdr3_length: 9; d_call: NA; j_call: TRBJ1-1; cdr3_nt: TGCGCCAGGAGTCCCGGGGCTTTCTTT; cdr3_aa: CARSPGAFF
v_call: TRBV14; clone_size: NA; cdr3_length: 17; d_call: TRBD1; j_call: TRBJ1-2; cdr3_nt: TGTGCCAGCAGCCAAGCCTACGGGACAGGATATAACTATGGCTACACCTTC; cdr3_aa: CASSQAYGTGYNYGYTF